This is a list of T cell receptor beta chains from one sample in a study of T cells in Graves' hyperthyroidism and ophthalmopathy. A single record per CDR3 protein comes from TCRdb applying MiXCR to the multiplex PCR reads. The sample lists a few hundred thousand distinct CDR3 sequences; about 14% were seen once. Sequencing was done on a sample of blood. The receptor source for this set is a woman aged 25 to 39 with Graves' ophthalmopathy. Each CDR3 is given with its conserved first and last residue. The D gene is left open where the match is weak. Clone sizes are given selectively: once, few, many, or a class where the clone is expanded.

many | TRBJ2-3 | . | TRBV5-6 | TGTGCCAGCACCCGCGGGGCAGGATCTCCAGATACGCAGTATTTT | CASTRGAGSPDTQYF
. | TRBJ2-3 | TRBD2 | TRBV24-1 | TGTGCCACCAGTGATTGGGGCGGGGGGGCCTTCTCAGATACGCAGTATTTT | CATSDWGGGAFSDTQYF
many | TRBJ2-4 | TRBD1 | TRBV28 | TGTGCCAGCAGCCCCGGGACAGGGGCGGACATTCAGTACTTC | CASSPGTGADIQYF
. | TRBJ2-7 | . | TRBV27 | TGTGCCAGCAGTTTAAGGGGGGGACAGGCGAAGGGCTTCGTCTACGAGCAGTACTTC | CASSLRGGQAKGFVYEQYF
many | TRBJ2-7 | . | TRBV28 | TGTGCCAGCAGCGCCGGGGACGAGCAGTACTTC | CASSAGDEQYF
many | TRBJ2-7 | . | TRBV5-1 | TGCGCCAGCAGTTTTTCCGGGGAGCAGTACTTC | CASSFSGEQYF
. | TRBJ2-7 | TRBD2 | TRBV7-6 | TGTGCCAGCAGCCCCGGGACTAGCGGGGCGGAGCAGTACTTC | CASSPGTSGAEQYF
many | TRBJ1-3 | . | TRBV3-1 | TGTGCCAGCAGCCCCCGATTGGGAGGGGTGAGCTCTGGAAACACCATATATTTT | CASSPRLGGVSSGNTIYF
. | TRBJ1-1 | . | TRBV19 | TGTGCCAGTAGGGCCCGGGACGGGAACACTGAAGCTTTCTTT | CASRARDGNTEAFF
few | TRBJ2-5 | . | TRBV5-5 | TGTGCCAGCAGCTTGGAACAGTCGGAGACCCAGTACTTC | CASSLEQSETQYF
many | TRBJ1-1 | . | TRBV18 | TGTGCCAGCTCACCGCAACCGAACACTGAAGCTTTCTTT | CASSPQPNTEAFF